These T cell receptor beta chains were read from a single sample in a study of a mutant IDH1 vaccine in newly diagnosed glioma. Their cognate antigens are unknown. The assay was immunoSEQ multiplex PCR, and TCRdb's table has in-frame clones only and misses some. This table holds more than 30,000 clones, 90% found once. The specimen was PBMCs, collected from a glioma patient whose treatment included an IDH1 peptide vaccine. These receptors all come from a young man with glioma. CDR3s include the opening cysteine and the closing phenylalanine or tryptophan. A D gene is named only where the DNA matches it firmly. Not all rows give a size; the values are once, few, many and, for expanded clones, a class.

v_call	j_call	clone_size	d_call	cdr3_aa	cdr3_nt
TRBV29-1	TRBJ1-2	NA	TRBD1	CSVEVFTDRDYGYTF	TGCAGCGTTGAAGTTTTTACGGACAGGGACTATGGCTACACCTTC
TRBV13	TRBJ2-7	NA	NA	CASSSWGFSTYEQYF	TGTGCCAGCAGCTCGTGGGGATTTTCTACCTACGAGCAGTACTTC
TRBV7-2	TRBJ2-3	once	NA	CASSPNGYTQYF	TGTGCCAGCAGCCCAAATGGGTATACGCAGTATTTT
TRBV18	TRBJ2-3	NA	NA	CASSPRSGDTQYF	TGTGCCAGCTCACCCCGGAGCGGGGATACGCAGTATTTT
TRBV30	TRBJ2-1	NA	TRBD2	CACPPSGGGYNEQFF	TGTGCCTGTCCACCCTCTGGCGGGGGTTACAATGAGCAGTTCTTC
TRBV14	TRBJ2-7	NA	TRBD1	CASSQGTGSYEQYF	TGTGCCAGCAGCCAAGGGACAGGGTCGTACGAGCAGTACTTC
TRBV28	TRBJ1-5	once	NA	CASSLLTGDNQPQHF	TGTGCCAGCAGTTTATTGACAGGCGATAATCAGCCCCAGCATTTT
TRBV5-5	TRBJ2-1	NA	NA	CASSFALSEQFF	TGTGCCAGCAGCTTTGCACTGAGTGAGCAGTTCTTC
TRBV6-5	TRBJ1-1	NA	NA	CATNFRQTTEAFF	TGTGCCACCAATTTTCGACAGACTACTGAAGCTTTCTTT
TRBV4-3	TRBJ1-2	NA	NA	CASSQERGVSYGYTF	TGCGCCAGCAGCCAAGAACGGGGTGTTTCCTATGGCTACACCTTC
TRBV7-9	TRBJ2-7	NA	NA	CASSPRESSYEQYF	TGTGCCAGCAGCCCCAGGGAAAGCTCCTACGAGCAGTACTTC
TRBV5-6	TRBJ1-1	NA	NA	CASSSPARWNTEAFF	TGTGCCAGCAGCAGTCCGGCTCGATGGAACACTGAAGCTTTCTTT
TRBV19	TRBJ2-7	NA	NA	CASSMVAGQLSYEQYF	TGTGCCAGTAGTATGGTGGCGGGACAGCTATCCTACGAGCAGTACTTC
TRBV7-9	TRBJ2-7	NA	NA	CASSLAPPGDEQYF	TGTGCCAGCAGCTTAGCCCCGCCGGGGGATGAGCAGTACTTC
TRBV4-1	TRBJ1-3	NA	NA	CASSQDGADFSGNTIYF	TGCGCCAGCAGCCAAGATGGGGCAGACTTCTCTGGAAACACCATATATTTT
TRBV20-1	TRBJ2-3	NA	NA	CSAKLADTQYF	TGCAGTGCTAAACTAGCAGATACGCAGTATTTT
TRBV19	TRBJ2-1	NA	NA	CASSPFGGYNNEQFF	TGTGCCAGTAGCCCCTTCGGTGGTTATAACAATGAGCAGTTCTTC
TRBV5-4	TRBJ2-7	NA	NA	CASSLGTDSAYEQYF	TGTGCCAGCAGCTTGGGGACGGACTCGGCCTACGAGCAGTACTTC
TRBV27	TRBJ1-5	NA	TRBD1	CASSFATGVAQHF	TGTGCCAGCAGTTTCGCGACAGGGGTGGCCCAGCATTTT
TRBV4-1	TRBJ1-3	once	NA	CASTKGRNSGNTIYF	TGCGCCAGCACGAAGGGGCGGAACTCTGGAAACACCATATATTTT
TRBV30	TRBJ2-7	NA	TRBD1	CAWSGTGTGAYEQYF	TGTGCCTGGAGTGGAACCGGGACAGGGGCCTACGAGCAGTACTTC
TRBV29-1	TRBJ2-5	few	NA	CSLGDGGETQYF	TGCAGCCTGGGAGACGGAGGAGAGACCCAGTACTTC
TRBV27	TRBJ2-7	once	NA	CASRSSAYEQYF	TGTGCCAGCAGGAGTTCGGCCTACGAGCAGTACTTC